This is a list of T cell receptor beta chains from one sample in a study of T-cell reconstitution after alpha-beta-depleted transplantation in children. One entry per CDR3 protein, called by TCRdb with MiXCR from the PCR reads. The sample contains about 230,000 distinct CDR3 sequences, 9.5% to 15% of which appear only once. The specimen was PBMCs from the stem cell graft donor, collected from the stem cell graft. The source of these receptors is a human donor who donated a stem cell graft to a child with acute lymphoblastic leukemia. Each CDR3 is given with its conserved first and last residue. D genes are given only for firm matches. Clone size is not always given. Where it is, it says once, few, many or a class for expanded clones.

V: TRBV5-1
J: TRBJ1-1
D: NA
length: 16
size: many
DNA: TGCGCCAGCAGCTTGGTTCCGGGGGGACGGAGCACTGAAGCTTTCTTT
CDR3: CASSLVPGGRSTEAFF

V: TRBV5-1
J: TRBJ2-3
D: TRBD1
length: 15
size: many
DNA: TGCGCCAGCAGCGCCGGGGACAGGGAGGCAGATACGCAGTATTTT
CDR3: CASSAGDREADTQYF

V: TRBV15
J: TRBJ2-4
D: NA
length: 16
size: many
DNA: TGTGCCACCAGCAGCGCAAGAGGGGGGCATAGAAACATTCAGTACTTC
CDR3: CATSSARGGHRNIQYF

V: TRBV28
J: TRBJ2-7
D: TRBD1
length: 18
size: many
DNA: TGTGCCAGCAGTTCTTCCGGGACAGGGGGACGCCTCGCCTACGAGCAGTACTTC
CDR3: CASSSSGTGGRLAYEQYF

V: TRBV24-1
J: TRBJ2-1
D: TRBD2
length: 16
size: many
DNA: TGTGCCACCAGTGATGTTGCGGGAGCGGTCAGCAATGAGCAGTTCTTC
CDR3: CATSDVAGAVSNEQFF

V: TRBV5-1
J: TRBJ2-2
D: NA
length: 15
size: many
DNA: TGCGCCAGCAGCCCGGGGATATCCAGGACCGGGGAGCTGTTTTTT
CDR3: CASSPGISRTGELFF

V: TRBV9
J: TRBJ1-1
D: NA
length: 14
size: many
DNA: TGTGCCAGCAGCGTAGGATGGGGGAACACTGAAGCTTTCTTT
CDR3: CASSVGWGNTEAFF

V: TRBV5-6
J: TRBJ1-2
D: NA
length: 17
size: many
DNA: TGTGCCAGCAGCCGCACACAGCACCAAAGAAGAAACTATGGCTACACCTTC
CDR3: CASSRTQHQRRNYGYTF

V: TRBV3-1
J: TRBJ2-7
D: NA
length: 17
size: many
DNA: TGTGCCAGCAGCCAAGATATCCTTTTTCTGCAGGCCTACGAGCAGTACTTC
CDR3: CASSQDILFLQAYEQYF

V: TRBV20-1
J: TRBJ2-1
D: NA
length: 12
size: many
DNA: TGCAGTGCCAGTAGTGGTTACAATGAGCAGTTCTTC
CDR3: CSASSGYNEQFF

V: TRBV29-1
J: TRBJ2-2
D: NA
length: 12
size: many
DNA: TGCAGCGTTGATCAGTTAACCGGGGAGCTGTTTTTT
CDR3: CSVDQLTGELFF

V: TRBV21-1
J: TRBJ1-5
D: NA
length: 16
size: NA
DNA: TGTGCCAGCAGCAATTCCGGTACAGGTAAAGATCAGCCCCAGCATTTT
CDR3: CASSNSGTGKDQPQHF

V: TRBV5-1
J: TRBJ1-1
D: NA
length: 15
size: many
DNA: TGCGCCAGCAGCTTCGAAGGGGTTTGGGGCACTGAAGCTTTCTTT
CDR3: CASSFEGVWGTEAFF

V: TRBV29-1
J: TRBJ2-2
D: NA
length: 13
size: many
DNA: TGCAGCGTTCCGACCCTTTCGGCCGGGGAGCTGTTTTTT
CDR3: CSVPTLSAGELFF

V: TRBV2
J: TRBJ1-1
D: NA
length: 13
size: many
DNA: TGTGCCAGCAGTGGGGGGCCCCTCAGTGAAGCTTTCTTT
CDR3: CASSGGPLSEAFF

V: TRBV24-1
J: TRBJ2-5
D: NA
length: 18
size: many
DNA: TGTGCCACCAGTGATAAAGGCCCGTATTCTCTCTCTCAAGAGACCCAGTACTTC
CDR3: CATSDKGPYSLSQETQYF

V: TRBV20-1
J: TRBJ2-1
D: TRBD2
length: 14
size: many
DNA: TGCAGTGCTAGATTGGCTAGCGGGGGCCCGGGGGAGTTCTTC
CDR3: CSARLASGGPGEFF

V: TRBV6-2/TRBV6-3
J: TRBJ2-7
D: NA
length: 15
size: many
DNA: TGTGCCAGCAGTTACCCGGAGGGGGCAGGCTACGAGCAGTACTTC
CDR3: CASSYPEGAGYEQYF

V: TRBV20-1
J: TRBJ2-7
D: TRBD2
length: 13
size: many
DNA: TGCAGTGCCATAGGACTAGCGGGAAACGAGCAGTACTTC
CDR3: CSAIGLAGNEQYF

V: TRBV13
J: TRBJ1-1
D: NA
length: 14
size: many
DNA: TGTGCCAGCAGCTTATTGGGGGAGGGCCCTGAAGCTTTCTTT
CDR3: CASSLLGEGPEAFF

V: TRBV7-8
J: TRBJ2-1
D: NA
length: 17
size: many
DNA: TGTGCCAGCAGCTTAGTGTTTGCCGGGACCTTAGACAATGAGCAGTTCTTC
CDR3: CASSLVFAGTLDNEQFF

V: TRBV20-1
J: TRBJ2-3
D: NA
length: 14
size: many
DNA: TGCAGTGCTAAGGGGTTACAGATAGGAGATACGCAGTATTTT
CDR3: CSAKGLQIGDTQYF

V: TRBV29-1
J: TRBJ2-1
D: TRBD1
length: 20
size: many
DNA: TGCAGCGTCGACTCCGGACAGGGACGGAGGACAAGACCTCCCTACAATGAGCAGTTCTTC
CDR3: CSVDSGQGRRTRPPYNEQFF

V: TRBV27
J: TRBJ2-3
D: NA
length: 15
size: many
DNA: TGTGCCAGCAGTCCCCGGGCCCGGGGCACAGATACGCAGTATTTT
CDR3: CASSPRARGTDTQYF

V: TRBV7-3
J: TRBJ2-2
D: TRBD1
length: 15
size: many
DNA: TGTGCCAGCAGTCGGACAGGGGGGGACACCGGGGAGCTGTTTTTT
CDR3: CASSRTGGDTGELFF

V: TRBV7-9
J: TRBJ2-7
D: NA
length: 13
size: many
DNA: TGTGCCAGCAGCTTAGAGAGTACGGTCGAGCAGTACTTC
CDR3: CASSLESTVEQYF

V: TRBV19
J: TRBJ1-5
D: NA
length: 17
size: NA
DNA: TGTGCCAGTAGTAGGGGGGCGGAATTCTATAGCAATCAGCCCCAGCATTTT
CDR3: CASSRGAEFYSNQPQHF

V: TRBV28
J: TRBJ1-2
D: NA
length: 13
size: many
DNA: TGTGCCAGCAGTCAATTCGACAGGCTCGGCTACACCTTC
CDR3: CASSQFDRLGYTF

V: TRBV5-5
J: TRBJ2-5
D: NA
length: 13
size: many
DNA: TGTGCCAGCAGCCACCCTCAGGGAGAGACCCAGTACTTC
CDR3: CASSHPQGETQYF

V: TRBV4-2
J: TRBJ2-6
D: NA
length: 17
size: NA
DNA: TGTGCCAGCAGCCAAGAAAGCATGGGCAACGGGGCCAACGTCCTGACTTTC
CDR3: CASSQESMGNGANVLTF

V: TRBV20-1
J: TRBJ1-5
D: NA
length: 14
size: many
DNA: TGCAGTGCTAGACGGCCGGATAGCAATCAGCCCCAGCATTTT
CDR3: CSARRPDSNQPQHF

V: TRBV7-2
J: TRBJ2-5
D: TRBD1
length: 16
size: NA
DNA: TGTGCCAGCAGCCCGAACGGGGCAGGGGGTTTCGAGACCCAGTACTTC
CDR3: CASSPNGAGGFETQYF

V: TRBV9
J: TRBJ2-5
D: NA
length: 13
size: once
DNA: TGTGCCAGCAGCGTAGCAAGCGAAGAGACCCAGTACTTC
CDR3: CASSVASEETQYF

V: TRBV27
J: TRBJ2-7
D: NA
length: 15
size: NA
DNA: TGTGCCAGCAGTTTAGGGCAGGGCCAAGGGAACGAGCAGTACTTC
CDR3: CASSLGQGQGNEQYF

V: TRBV7-9
J: TRBJ1-5
D: NA
length: 16
size: many
DNA: TGTGCCAGCAGTCTCCCTGGGGGGCATAGCAATCAGCCCCAGCATTTT
CDR3: CASSLPGGHSNQPQHF

V: TRBV29-1
J: TRBJ2-5
D: TRBD2
length: 12
size: many
DNA: TGCAGCGTCATGGGGGGGGGTGAGACCCAGTACTTC
CDR3: CSVMGGGETQYF

V: TRBV7-2
J: TRBJ2-5
D: NA
length: 15
size: NA
DNA: TGTGCCAGCACCCCGGGGGGAGGGACACAAGAGACCCAGTACTTC
CDR3: CASTPGGGTQETQYF

V: TRBV6-5
J: TRBJ1-1
D: NA
length: 14
size: many
DNA: TGTGCCAGCAGTTCTTATTCGTCGAGCACTGAAGCTTTCTTT
CDR3: CASSSYSSSTEAFF

V: TRBV4-2
J: TRBJ1-6
D: TRBD1
length: 15
size: many
DNA: TGTGCCAGCAGCCAAGAAGGGACAGGGATTTCACCCCTCCACTTT
CDR3: CASSQEGTGISPLHF

V: TRBV7-9
J: TRBJ2-1
D: NA
length: 13
size: NA
DNA: TGTGCCAGCAGATCTCCCCCCTACAATGAGCAGTTCTTC
CDR3: CASRSPPYNEQFF

V: TRBV5-1
J: TRBJ1-2
D: NA
length: 11
size: many
DNA: TGCGCCAGCATGGACGGTCGTGGGTACACCTTC
CDR3: CASMDGRGYTF

V: TRBV28
J: TRBJ2-3
D: NA
length: 17
size: many
DNA: TGTGCCAGCAGTCTACACCGGGGGGCCGGGGGAGCAGATACGCAGTATTTT
CDR3: CASSLHRGAGGADTQYF